These T cell receptor beta chains were read from a single sample in a study of T cell responses to AZD1222 COVID-19 vaccine. Data came from immunoSEQ multiplex PCR; TCRdb stores just in-frame clones and leaves some out. The sample has about 94,000 clones, nearly 90% seen once. The sample was peripheral blood, taken on day 0 of AZD1222 vaccination. The receptor source for this set is an adult in good health. The CDR3 runs from the conserved cysteine through the conserved F or W. The D gene is left open where the match is weak. A row's size may be missing; if present it is once, few, many or a size class.

j_call: TRBJ1-4; clone_size: -; v_call: TRBV7-2; d_call: TRBD1; cdr3_aa: CASSKLQGVATNEKLFF; cdr3_nt: TGTGCCAGCAGCAAACTACAGGGGGTGGCGACTAATGAAAAACTGTTTTTT
j_call: TRBJ2-2; clone_size: -; v_call: TRBV9; d_call: TRBD2; cdr3_aa: CASSGTSGGNTGELFF; cdr3_nt: TGTGCCAGCAGTGGGACTAGCGGGGGGAACACCGGGGAGCTGTTTTTT
j_call: TRBJ1-2; clone_size: -; v_call: TRBV6-5; d_call: TRBD1; cdr3_aa: CASSKTGDYGYTF; cdr3_nt: TGTGCCAGCAGCAAGACAGGGGACTATGGCTACACCTTC
j_call: TRBJ2-6; clone_size: -; v_call: TRBV20-1; d_call: -; cdr3_aa: CSASMWPVANVLTF; cdr3_nt: TGCAGTGCTAGTATGTGGCCAGTTGCCAACGTCCTGACTTTC
j_call: TRBJ2-3; clone_size: once; v_call: TRBV5-6; d_call: -; cdr3_aa: CASSLYQGIDTQYF; cdr3_nt: TGTGCCAGCAGCTTGTATCAGGGGATAGATACGCAGTATTTT
j_call: TRBJ1-5; clone_size: once; v_call: TRBV6-5; d_call: -; cdr3_aa: CASNGGVPNQPQHF; cdr3_nt: TGTGCCAGCAATGGTGGGGTACCTAATCAGCCCCAGCATTTT
j_call: TRBJ1-2; clone_size: -; v_call: TRBV2; d_call: -; cdr3_aa: CASSVQDRGYTF; cdr3_nt: TGTGCCAGCAGTGTCCAAGATCGAGGCTACACCTTC
j_call: TRBJ2-3; clone_size: -; v_call: TRBV11-3; d_call: -; cdr3_aa: CASSPGRTRTDTQYF; cdr3_nt: TGTGCCAGCTCACCTGGCCGGACACGCACAGATACGCAGTATTTT
j_call: TRBJ2-2; clone_size: -; v_call: TRBV6-1; d_call: TRBD1; cdr3_aa: CASSDRLTGWDGELFF; cdr3_nt: TGTGCCAGCAGTGATCGTCTGACAGGGTGGGACGGGGAGCTGTTTTTT
j_call: TRBJ1-4; clone_size: few; v_call: TRBV18; d_call: TRBD1; cdr3_aa: CASSRATGGAEKLFF; cdr3_nt: TGTGCCAGCTCACGAGCGACAGGGGGGGCTGAAAAACTGTTTTTT
j_call: TRBJ2-1; clone_size: once; v_call: TRBV9; d_call: -; cdr3_aa: CASSSTGVSSYNEQFF; cdr3_nt: TGTGCCAGCAGCTCGACGGGGGTCTCTTCCTACAATGAGCAGTTCTTC
j_call: TRBJ1-5; clone_size: -; v_call: TRBV3-1/TRBV3-2; d_call: -; cdr3_aa: CASSQDMDQPQHF; cdr3_nt: TGTGCCAGCAGCCAAGACATGGATCAGCCCCAGCATTTT
j_call: TRBJ1-4; clone_size: -; v_call: TRBV25-1; d_call: TRBD1; cdr3_aa: CASSEFSTGNEKLFF; cdr3_nt: TGTGCCAGCAGTGAATTTTCGACAGGGAATGAAAAACTGTTTTTT
j_call: TRBJ2-1; clone_size: few; v_call: TRBV2; d_call: TRBD1; cdr3_aa: CASSATGAIYNEQFF; cdr3_nt: TGTGCCAGCAGTGCGACAGGGGCGATCTACAATGAGCAGTTCTTC
j_call: TRBJ1-4; clone_size: -; v_call: TRBV19; d_call: -; cdr3_aa: CASSSLTGLTGKLFF; cdr3_nt: TGTGCCAGTAGTAGTCTAACAGGGTTGACTGGAAAACTGTTTTTT
j_call: TRBJ2-3; clone_size: -; v_call: TRBV27; d_call: -; cdr3_aa: CASSFGTHTDMQYF; cdr3_nt: TGTGCCAGCAGTTTCGGGACACACACAGATATGCAGTATTTT
j_call: TRBJ1-6; clone_size: -; v_call: TRBV27; d_call: -; cdr3_aa: CASGRWDNSPLHF; cdr3_nt: TGTGCCAGCGGGCGTTGGGATAATTCACCCCTCCACTTT
j_call: TRBJ1-2; clone_size: -; v_call: TRBV12-3/TRBV12-4; d_call: TRBD1; cdr3_aa: CASSQQGANGYTF; cdr3_nt: TGTGCCAGCAGCCAACAGGGGGCTAATGGCTACACCTTC
j_call: TRBJ2-7; clone_size: -; v_call: TRBV6-1; d_call: -; cdr3_aa: CASSEGAGETYEQYF; cdr3_nt: TGTGCCAGCAGTGAGGGGGCGGGCGAAACCTACGAGCAGTACTTC
j_call: TRBJ1-2; clone_size: -; v_call: TRBV6-2/TRBV6-3; d_call: -; cdr3_aa: CASSPWAGRTNYGYTF; cdr3_nt: TGTGCCAGCAGCCCATGGGCTGGGCGCACTAACTATGGCTACACCTTC
j_call: TRBJ1-1; clone_size: -; v_call: TRBV7-6; d_call: -; cdr3_aa: CASSLEGWGTEAFF; cdr3_nt: TGTGCCAGCAGCTTAGAGGGGTGGGGGACTGAAGCTTTCTTT
j_call: TRBJ1-4; clone_size: -; v_call: TRBV21-1; d_call: -; cdr3_aa: CASRRQYNEKLFF; cdr3_nt: TGTGCCAGCCGGCGGCAGTACAATGAAAAACTGTTTTTT
j_call: TRBJ1-1; clone_size: -; v_call: TRBV27; d_call: -; cdr3_aa: CASSFNQVNTEAFF; cdr3_nt: TGTGCCAGCAGTTTCAATCAGGTAAACACTGAAGCTTTCTTT
j_call: TRBJ2-2; clone_size: -; v_call: TRBV4-3; d_call: TRBD1; cdr3_aa: CASSLLPQGVGDTGELFF; cdr3_nt: TGCGCCAGCAGCCTTCTCCCCCAGGGGGTGGGAGACACCGGGGAGCTGTTTTTT
j_call: TRBJ1-1; clone_size: few; v_call: TRBV19; d_call: -; cdr3_aa: CASNARVGGMNTEAFF; cdr3_nt: TGTGCCAGTAATGCGAGGGTAGGGGGTATGAACACTGAAGCTTTCTTT
j_call: TRBJ2-3; clone_size: -; v_call: TRBV7-2; d_call: TRBD2; cdr3_aa: CASEGTSSGTQYF; cdr3_nt: TGTGCCAGCGAAGGGACTAGCTCCGGTACGCAGTATTTT
j_call: TRBJ1-5; clone_size: -; v_call: TRBV18; d_call: -; cdr3_aa: CASSPVGGGSNQPQHF; cdr3_nt: TGTGCCAGCTCACCTGTCGGAGGAGGTAGCAATCAGCCCCAGCATTTT
j_call: TRBJ2-2; clone_size: -; v_call: TRBV18; d_call: -; cdr3_aa: CAAGTAPGELFF; cdr3_nt: TGTGCCGCCGGGACCGCCCCCGGGGAGCTGTTTTTT
j_call: TRBJ1-1; clone_size: -; v_call: TRBV27; d_call: TRBD1; cdr3_aa: CASTSQGVGAEAFF; cdr3_nt: TGTGCCAGCACTTCACAGGGGGTTGGCGCTGAAGCTTTCTTT
j_call: TRBJ2-7; clone_size: -; v_call: TRBV6-6; d_call: TRBD1; cdr3_aa: CASRITGGEQYF; cdr3_nt: TGTGCCAGCAGGATTACAGGGGGCGAGCAGTACTTC
j_call: TRBJ2-3; clone_size: -; v_call: TRBV3-1/TRBV3-2; d_call: TRBD1; cdr3_aa: CASSGSSGTGATRAQYF; cdr3_nt: TGTGCCAGCAGCGGAAGTTCCGGGACAGGGGCGACCCGGGCGCAGTATTTT
j_call: TRBJ1-1; clone_size: once; v_call: TRBV7-2; d_call: -; cdr3_aa: CASRPTGNTEAFF; cdr3_nt: TGTGCCAGCAGGCCGACAGGTAACACTGAAGCTTTCTTT
j_call: TRBJ2-7; clone_size: -; v_call: TRBV28; d_call: TRBD2; cdr3_aa: CATARLAGLLYEQYF; cdr3_nt: TGTGCCACCGCGCGGCTAGCGGGGCTCCTTTACGAGCAGTACTTC
j_call: TRBJ1-1; clone_size: few; v_call: TRBV6-5; d_call: -; cdr3_aa: CASNRQAANTEAFF; cdr3_nt: TGTGCCAGCAACAGACAGGCCGCGAACACTGAAGCTTTCTTT
j_call: TRBJ2-7; clone_size: few; v_call: TRBV6-5; d_call: TRBD2; cdr3_aa: CASSYGGLVEKQYF; cdr3_nt: TGTGCCAGCAGTTACGGGGGACTAGTAGAAAAGCAGTACTTC
j_call: TRBJ1-5; clone_size: -; v_call: TRBV2; d_call: TRBD1; cdr3_aa: CASSSRQGGYGNQPQHF; cdr3_nt: TGTGCCAGCAGTAGCAGACAGGGAGGATATGGCAATCAGCCCCAGCATTTT
j_call: TRBJ2-2; clone_size: -; v_call: TRBV7-2; d_call: TRBD1; cdr3_aa: CASSSIGDSFTPGELFF; cdr3_nt: TGTGCCAGCAGCTCGATAGGGGACAGCTTCACTCCCGGGGAGCTGTTTTTT